A single sample gave rise to the 30 T cell receptor beta chains below, sequenced in a study of blood T cell repertoires in COVID-19. Profiling relied on immunoSEQ multiplex PCR, and the TCRdb table lists in-frame clones only, not all of them. The table includes around 220,000 clones, 80% detected once. The sequenced sample was PBMCs or T cells enriched from blood (not recorded which). Receptors were obtained from a woman aged 40 to 50 with acute COVID-19.

The chain carries TRBV10-1 and TRBJ2-1, with D hard to call. Trimming removed 0 bases from V and 7 bases from J, with 7 bases in between. The germline V gene encodes CDR1 WNHNN and CDR2 SYGVQD (reference sequence). The CDR3 sequence is 13 residues long. CDR3 in amino acids: CASSESAQNEQFF. CDR3 DNA sequence: TGCGCCAGCAGTGAGTCGGCCCAGAATGAGCAGTTCTTC.

The chain is built from TRBV7-9 and TRBJ2-1; D is possibly TRBD2 (5 bases). Trimming left V 5 bases short and J 8 bases short, with 10 bases between. The CDR3 runs 12 residues. Per germline, CDR1 SEHNR and CDR2 FQNEAQ (reference sequence). In DNA, the CDR3 is TGTGCCAGCAGCGGACTCGGCGATGAGCAGTTCTTC. It translates to CASSGLGDEQFF.

This clone appeared many times. V and J are TRBV30 and TRBJ2-1; tentative D call: TRBD2 (6 bases). Germline V gene lookup returns CDR1 GTSNPN and CDR2 SVGIG (reference sequence). This CDR3 contains 13 residues. V dropped 8 bases and J dropped 3 bases, with 14 bases sitting between them. Here the CDR3 reads CAGRVGGYNEQFF. In DNA, the CDR3 is TGTGCCGGTAGAGTGGGAGGCTACAATGAGCAGTTCTTC.

The rearrangement uses TRBV2 and TRBJ2-3, with TRBD2 matching 7 bases. The ends lost 6 bases at V and 2 bases at J; junction bases unmatched: 14. This CDR3 region has 17 residues. Germline loops: CDR1 SNHLY, CDR2 FYNNEI. The CDR3 is CASRREDRLSNTDTQYF. As DNA, the CDR3 is TGTGCCAGCAGACGGGAGGACCGCCTGTCCAACACAGATACGCAGTATTTT.

The CDR3 bases are TGTGCCAGCAGCTTAATACCAGATAATTCACCCCTCCACTTT. Translating it yields CASSLIPDNSPLHF. The chain recombines TRBV7-2 with TRBJ1-6; no clear D. The V gene lost 2 bases and the J gene lost 5 bases, with 7 bases spanning the gap. Germline values: CDR1 SGHTA, CDR2 FQGNSA. This CDR3 comprises 14 residues.

In this sample, this clone turned up a few times. The chain has TRBV4-2 and TRBJ2-4; 9 nucleotides align to TRBD1. Germline lookup yields CDR1 LGHNA and CDR2 YNFKEQ. CDR3 length: 20 amino acids. V was pared by 3 bases and J by 0 bases, with 15 bases of the junction left unmatched. The CDR3 region has the DNA TGTGCCAGCAGCCAGCCCCCGGGACAGGGTAATTCCCTAGCCAAAAACATTCAGTACTTC. It encodes CASSQPPGQGNSLAKNIQYF.

V usage is TRBV3-1 (or the pseudogene TRBV3-2) and J usage is TRBJ1-1; 12 bases line up with TRBD1. V was pared by 0 bases and J by 5 bases, with 10 bases of the junction left unmatched. The germline CDR1 and CDR2 sequences are LGHDT and YNNKEL (reference sequence). The CDR3 runs 18 residues. The DNA for the CDR3 is TGTGCCAGCAGCCAAGATGTTGGGACAGGGGGCTTAAGTACTGAAGCTTTCTTT. It encodes CASSQDVGTGGLSTEAFF.

The chain joins TRBV13 to TRBJ1-2; D remains unclear. CDR1 PRHDT and CDR2 FYEKMQ come from the germline V gene (reference sequence). V lost 2 bases and J lost 6, with 7 bases in between. CDR3 size: 12 residues. For the CDR3, the DNA is TGTGCCAGCAGCTTACCGGCGGATGGCTACACCTTC. This translates into CASSLPADGYTF.

The chain joins TRBV6-5 to TRBJ1-6; D ambiguous. The CDR3 covers 14 residues. The V gene lost 7 bases and the J gene lost 6 bases, with 13 bases spanning the gap. From germline, CDR1 is MNHEY and CDR2 SVGAGI. The CDR3 DNA reads as TGTGCCAGCACCCAGACTCGGGGTAATTCACCCCTCCACTTT. Translated: CASTQTRGNSPLHF.

This clone was seen once. The chain couples TRBV25-1 to TRBJ1-1; D gene unclear. The CDR3 length is 13 residues. Germline CDR1 reads MGHDK; CDR2 reads SYGVNS. Trimming took off 2 bases at V and 5 bases at J, with 9 bases between the two ends. Written as DNA, the CDR3 is TGTGCCAGCAGTGAAGGAGGGAGGACTGAAGCTTTCTTT. This sequence encodes CASSEGGRTEAFF.

This clone showed up just once. The chain employs TRBV6-5 and TRBJ1-3; D is ambiguous. Germline V gene sequence: CDR1 MNHEY, CDR2 SVGAGI. Trimming left V 2 bases short and J 0 bases short, with 5 bases between. The CDR3 totals 14 residues. This CDR3 is CASSYGDSGNTIYF. The CDR3 DNA reads TGTGCCAGCAGTTACGGAGACTCTGGAAACACCATATATTTT.

The rearrangement links TRBV2 to TRBJ2-7, with 9 bases matching TRBD1. V shed 5 bases and J 12 bases; nucleotides not matched to a gene: 8. CDR1 is SNHLY and CDR2 is FYNNEI in the germline V gene. The CDR3 sequence is 12 residues long. The CDR3 here is CASSQDRGETYF. The CDR3 region has the DNA TGTGCCAGCAGTCAGGACAGGGGAGAAACGTACTTC. The full variable domain, in which reference TRBV2 and TRBJ2-7 provide the parts outside the CDR3, is EPEVTQTPSHQVTQMGQEVILRCVPISNHLYFYWYRQILGQKVEFLVSFYNNEISEKSEIFDDQFSVERPDGSNFTLKIRSTKLEDSAMYFCASSQDRGETYFGPGTRLTVT.

V gene TRBV7-9 combines with J gene TRBJ1-2; possibly TRBD1 for D (5 bases). Trimming removed 5 bases at V and 8 bases at J, with 15 bases between. This CDR3 is built from 13 residues. Germline CDR1 and CDR2: SEHNR and FQNEAQ (reference sequence). The CDR3 DNA is TGTGCCAGCAGCCCCGTGGAGGGGTTAGGCTACACCTTC. Amino acid sequence: CASSPVEGLGYTF. The entire variable domain, with the rest obtained from reference TRBV7-9 and TRBJ1-2, is as follows: DTGVSQNPRHKITKRGQNVTFRCDPISEHNRLYWYRQTLGQGPEFLTYFQNEAQLEKSRLLSDRFSAERPKGSFSTLEIQRTEQGDSAMYLCASSPVEGLGYTFGSGTRLTVV.

V usage is TRBV6-2 or TRBV6-3 and J usage is TRBJ2-2, with D possibly TRBD1 on 7 matching bases. The germline V gene encodes CDR1 MNHEY and CDR2 SVGEGT. Trimming pared 5 bases from V and 6 bases from J, leaving 13 bases between. The CDR3 loop spans 14 amino acids. CDR3: CASSPGGSPGELFF. In DNA form, the CDR3 reads TGTGCCAGCAGTCCAGGGGGGTCCCCCGGGGAGCTGTTTTTT.

Written as DNA, the CDR3 is TGTGCCAGCAGCCAAGGGACAGGGTTTAGCAATCAGCCCCAGCATTTT. Its protein product is CASSQGTGFSNQPQHF. The chain recombines TRBV3-1 (or the pseudogene TRBV3-2) with TRBJ1-5, with 8 bases identical to TRBD1. In germline, CDR1 is LGHDT, CDR2 YNNKEL (reference sequence). The CDR3 consists of 16 residues. Unmatched junction bases numbered 2, after V lost 1 base and J lost 0 bases.

The chain uses TRBV10-3 and TRBJ2-3; TRBD2 matches at 8 bases. CDR3 length: 20 residues. CDR1 and CDR2 from the germline V gene are ENHRY and SYGVKD. The J segment lost 0 bases and the V segment lost 0 bases, leaving 14 bases of the junction unmatched. CDR3 nucleotide sequence: TGTGCCATCAGTGAGTCTTGGGCCCTCGGCGGGAGGATTAGCACAGATACGCAGTATTTT. Amino acid sequence: CAISESWALGGRISTDTQYF.

This clone has a handful of counts. The chain recombines TRBV27 with TRBJ1-1; 8 bases fit TRBD1. Germline V gene sequence: CDR1 MNHEY, CDR2 SMNVEV (reference sequence). The V gene end was trimmed by 5 bases and the J gene end by 4 bases; junction bases not matched to a gene: 3. The CDR3 consists of 13 residues. CDR3 sequence reads: CASSETGGTEAFF. The CDR3 bases are TGTGCCAGCAGTGAAACAGGGGGCACTGAAGCTTTCTTT.

This clone was observed a handful of times. This chain connects TRBV7-2 to TRBJ1-3; D is perhaps TRBD1 (5 bases). CDR3 length equals 14 residues. Trimming cost V 2 bases and J 6 bases, with 11 bases left between them. Germline V lookup: CDR1 SGHTA, CDR2 FQGNSA. The CDR3 sequence: CASSLSGRENTIYF. DNA for the CDR3: TGTGCCAGCAGCTTATCAGGGCGGGAAAACACCATATATTTT.

The rearrangement uses TRBV15 and TRBJ2-3; D possibly corresponds to TRBD2 (7 bases). CDR3 size: 14 residues. In germline, CDR1 is LNHNV, CDR2 YYDKDF (reference sequence). Trimming left V 5 bases short and J 2 bases short, with 11 bases between. The CDR3 region is CATSLGGLTDTQYF. The CDR3 DNA reads TGTGCCACCAGCTTGGGGGGGCTCACAGATACGCAGTATTTT.

The V gene is TRBV5-4, the J gene TRBJ1-6; 10 bases agree with TRBD1. Germline V CDR1 and CDR2: SGHNT, YYREEE (reference sequence). V lost 4 bases to trimming and J lost 10 bases; unmatched junction nucleotides: 11. The CDR3 extends over 16 amino acids. CDR3 nucleotide sequence: TGTGCCAGCAGCCCCCGGGGGACAGGGGAAGGCTCACCCCTCCACTTT. Its translation is CASSPRGTGEGSPLHF.

This sequence joins TRBV15 and TRBJ2-5, with 8 positions matching TRBD2. The CDR3 extends over 14 amino acids. Germline V gene lookup returns CDR1 LNHNV and CDR2 YYDKDF (reference sequence). With V trimmed by 0 bases and J by 5 bases, 2 bases remained unmatched. The CDR3 DNA is TGTGCCACCAGCAGAGATGCGGGGGGTGAGACCCAGTACTTC. This encodes CATSRDAGGETQYF.

The chain is built from TRBV19 and TRBJ2-7, with 8 bases lining up with TRBD2. The CDR3 is made up of 15 amino acids. From germline, CDR1 is LNHDA and CDR2 SQIVND (reference sequence). V was clipped by 3 bases and J by 5 bases; unmatched bases: 9. In nucleotides, the CDR3 is TGTGCCAGTAGTATCGTGACGGGAGGGCCCCACGAGCAGTACTTC. It codes for CASSIVTGGPHEQYF. The whole variable domain, remainder taken from reference TRBV19 and TRBJ2-7, is DGGITQSPKYLFRKEGQNVTLSCEQNLNHDAMYWYRQDPGQGLRLIYYSQIVNDFQKGDIAEGYSVSREKKESFPLTVTSAQKNPTAFYLCASSIVTGGPHEQYFGPGTRLTVT.

The chain recombines TRBV2 with TRBJ1-1, with unresolved D. This CDR3 is built from 15 residues. The V gene's germline CDR1 is SNHLY and CDR2 FYNNEI. The ends were cut back, 3 bases at V and 7 bases at J, with 18 bases in the middle. For the CDR3, the DNA is TGTGCCAGCAGTGATCGGGTACAGACTAGAAGTGAAGCTTTCTTT. This codes for CASSDRVQTRSEAFF.

This clone was observed a few times. The J gene is TRBJ2-1, the V gene TRBV6-4; the match to TRBD1 covers 11 bases. The CDR3 covers 14 residues. V trimming: 4 bases; J trimming: 7 bases; junction bases outside the gene matches: 3. Germline values: CDR1 MRHNA, CDR2 SNTAGT. CDR3 loop: CASSGGQGGNEQFF. The CDR3 nucleotides read TGTGCCAGCAGTGGGGGACAGGGGGGAAATGAGCAGTTCTTC.

The V call is TRBV19, the J call TRBJ1-6; D unclear. V shed 7 bases and J shed 9 bases, with 13 bases lying between them. The germline V gene encodes CDR1 LNHDA and CDR2 SQIVND (reference sequence). This CDR3 has 13 amino acids. In DNA form, the CDR3 reads TGTGCCAGTAATGCGGGGATAAGTTCACCCCTCCACTTT. As protein: CASNAGISSPLHF. Filled out from reference TRBV19 and TRBJ1-6, the complete variable domain reads DGGITQSPKYLFRKEGQNVTLSCEQNLNHDAMYWYRQDPGQGLRLIYYSQIVNDFQKGDIAEGYSVSREKKESFPLTVTSAQKNPTAFYLCASNAGISSPLHFGNGTRLTVT.

The chain is built from TRBV3-1 (or the pseudogene TRBV3-2) and TRBJ2-5; 14 nucleotides line up with TRBD2. CDR3 size: 17 residues. The junction had 9 bases not matched to a gene; V was cut back by 4 bases and J by 5 bases. Germline V gene sequence: CDR1 LGHDT, CDR2 YNNKEL (reference sequence). The CDR3 DNA reads as TGTGCCAGCAGCCTGGGGACTAGCGGGAGTGGGAGGGAGACCCAGTACTTC. It translates to CASSLGTSGSGRETQYF.

J is TRBJ1-6 and V is TRBV28; 10 nucleotides agree with TRBD1. The CDR3 runs to 16 residues. Germline values: CDR1 MDHEN, CDR2 SYDVKM. Unmatched junction bases numbered 10, after V lost 6 bases and J lost 8 bases. The CDR3 here is CASSRDRGRWDSPLHF. The CDR3 region has the DNA TGTGCCAGCAGCCGAGACAGGGGGCGGTGGGATTCACCCCTCCACTTT. Combining the CDR3 with reference TRBV28 and TRBJ1-6 gives the whole variable domain DVKVTQSSRYLVKRTGEKVFLECVQDMDHENMFWYRQDPGLGLRLIYFSYDVKMKEKGDIPEGYSVSREKKERFSLILESASTNQTSMYLCASSRDRGRWDSPLHFGNGTRLTVT.

This clone was detected only a few times. Germline is not matched at one junction end, which may reflect a read error. The rearrangement uses TRBV7-7 and TRBJ1-4; 12 bases line up with TRBD1. This CDR3 is 16 amino acids long. Germline V gene sequence: CDR1 SSHAT, CDR2 FNYEAQ (reference sequence). The CDR3 DNA reads as TGTGCTAGCAGCACAGGGACAGGGGGCTCTGGTGAAAAACTGTTTTTT. This translates into CASSTGTGGSGEKLFF. Variable domain in full (rest from reference TRBV7-7 and TRBJ1-4): GAGVSQSPRYKVTKRGQDVTLRCDPISSHATLYWYQQALGQGPEFLTYFNYEAQPDKSGLPSDRFSAERPEGSISTLTIQRTEQRDSAMYRCASSTGTGGSGEKLFFGSGTQLSVL.

This sequence joins TRBV30 and TRBJ1-4; tentatively, D is TRBD1 (5 bases). Germline V gene data show CDR1 as GTSNPN and CDR2 as SVGIG (reference sequence). This CDR3 spans 13 amino acids. The V gene lost 4 bases and the J gene lost 3 bases, with 9 bases spanning the gap. DNA of the CDR3: TGTGCCTGGACCCAGGGCCCTAATGAAAAACTGTTTTTT. Protein sequence: CAWTQGPNEKLFF.

The gene calls are TRBV7-9 and TRBJ2-2, with D uncertain. This CDR3 comprises 14 residues. Trimming removed 0 bases from V and 7 bases from J, with 9 bases in between. Germline CDR1 and CDR2: SEHNR and FQNEAQ (reference sequence). The CDR3 sequence: CASSLASSSGELFF. CDR3 DNA: TGTGCCAGCAGCTTAGCTAGCTCGAGCGGGGAGCTGTTTTTT. Together with reference TRBV7-9 and TRBJ2-2, the CDR3 gives the full variable domain: DTGVSQNPRHKITKRGQNVTFRCDPISEHNRLYWYRQTLGQGPEFLTYFQNEAQLEKSRLLSDRFSAERPKGSFSTLEIQRTEQGDSAMYLCASSLASSSGELFFGEGSRLTVL.